These 2 T cell receptor beta chains came from one sample sequenced in a study of control samples from healthy donors and cancer patients. Assay used: immunoSEQ multiplex PCR; TCRdb lists only in-frame clones, some missing. The data show 75,000 to 95,000 clones, approximately 90% seen once. The sample consisted of blood. Receptor source: a woman under 30 in good health.

CDR3 region: CSVLDTSGANVLTF. DNA of the CDR3: TGCAGCGTTCTGGACACGTCTGGGGCCAACGTCCTGACTTTC. This chain links TRBV29-1 with TRBJ2-6; D is possibly TRBD1 (5 bases). The CDR3 is 14 residues long. The germline CDR1 and CDR2 sequences are SQVTM and ANQGSEA. Trimming removed 5 bases at V and 1 base at J, with 9 bases between.

This clone was seen only once. The chain links TRBV7-2 to TRBJ2-1; 13 bases line up with TRBD2. The germline gives CDR1 SGHTA, CDR2 FQGNSA. Trimming took 2 bases from V and 6 from J; bases not matched to a gene: 4. The CDR3 totals 16 residues. The CDR3 protein is CASSLQLAGGPNEQFF. The CDR3 DNA is TGTGCCAGCAGCTTACAACTAGCGGGGGGGCCCAATGAGCAGTTCTTC.